This section outlines one T cell receptor beta chain sequence together with its context. Its specificity is not known. This CDR3 comprises 17 residues. The V gene's germline CDR1 is SGHTA and CDR2 FQGNSA. V lost 1 base, J lost 3 bases, and 4 bases stayed unmatched. These data are taken from a study of cytomegalovirus exposure and HLA in healthy donors. The method was immunoSEQ multiplex PCR; TCRdb's version includes in-frame clones alone and lacks a portion of them. This sample has roughly 52,000 clones, with 93% found just once. General study findings and limits: The classifier was said to identify cytomegalovirus status with high specificity and sensitivity. A few CMV-associated chains proved CMV antigen-specific in vitro.

Sequencing was done on a sample of PBMCs. The gene calls are TRBV7-2 and TRBJ2-5; 14 positions agree with TRBD2. This sequence originates from a woman between 18 and 30 years old in good health and CMV-seropositive. CDR3 DNA sequence: TGTGCCAGCAGCTTAGGAGGGACTAGCGGGGGTAAAGAGACCCAGTACTTC. Translating gives CASSLGGTSGGKETQYF. The whole variable domain, filled in from reference TRBV7-2 and TRBJ2-5, reads GAGVSQSPSNKVTEKGKDVELRCDPISGHTALYWYRQSLGQGLEFLIYFQGNSAPDKSGLPSDRFSAERTGGSVSTLTIQRTQQEDSAVYLCASSLGGTSGGKETQYFGPGTRLLVL.